The clone carrying this TCR beta chain occurred once. Its antigen is not known. This entry comes from a study of PD-1 blockade in mismatch repair-deficient tumors. About the research overall: Enrolled about 2013-2016, patients had progressing, pretreated mismatch repair-deficient cancers of 12 types. Broader study findings: Rapid post-treatment expansion, then contraction, generally preceding radiologic response, marked tumor-resident clones.

PCR or immunohistochemistry showed mismatch repair deficiency in every enrolled patient. A few pembrolizumab responders had their TCRs sequenced. The V segment lost 5 bases and the J segment 9 bases; nucleotides outside the gene matches: 8. This CDR3 spans 14 amino acids. Germline-derived CDR1 and CDR2 are MNHEY and SMNVEV (reference sequence). The protocol was immunoSEQ multiplex PCR, while the TCRdb copy is restricted to in-frame clones and leaves out a portion. Counted here are about 21,000 clones, almost 85% occurring once; the ten biggest clones make up roughly 18%. The starting material was peripheral blood, obtained 2 weeks after starting pembrolizumab. The V and J genes are TRBV27 and TRBJ2-1, with 9 positions matching TRBD2. The TCR comes from an adult with mismatch repair-deficient cancer. CDR3 in DNA: TGTGCCAGCAGTAGGGGGGTAGCGGGAGTTGAGCAGTTCTTC. Its protein product is CASSRGVAGVEQFF.